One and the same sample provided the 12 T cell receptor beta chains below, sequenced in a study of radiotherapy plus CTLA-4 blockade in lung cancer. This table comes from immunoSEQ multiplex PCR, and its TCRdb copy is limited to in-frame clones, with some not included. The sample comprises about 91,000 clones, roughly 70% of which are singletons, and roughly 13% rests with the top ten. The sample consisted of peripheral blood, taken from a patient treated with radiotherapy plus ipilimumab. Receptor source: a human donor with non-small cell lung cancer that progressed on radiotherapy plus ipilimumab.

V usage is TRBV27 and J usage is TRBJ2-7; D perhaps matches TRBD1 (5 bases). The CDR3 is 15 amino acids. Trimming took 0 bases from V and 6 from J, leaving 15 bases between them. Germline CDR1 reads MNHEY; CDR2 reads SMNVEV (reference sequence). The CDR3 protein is CASSLSIQGSTEQYF. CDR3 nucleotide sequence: TGTGCCAGCAGTTTATCGATCCAGGGTTCAACCGAGCAGTACTTC.

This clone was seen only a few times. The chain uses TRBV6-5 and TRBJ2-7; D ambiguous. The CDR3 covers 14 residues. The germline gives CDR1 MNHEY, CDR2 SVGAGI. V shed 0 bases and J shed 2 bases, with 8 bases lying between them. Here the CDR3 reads CASSYSYSTYEQYF. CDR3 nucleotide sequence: TGTGCCAGCAGTTACTCATACAGCACCTACGAGCAGTACTTC.

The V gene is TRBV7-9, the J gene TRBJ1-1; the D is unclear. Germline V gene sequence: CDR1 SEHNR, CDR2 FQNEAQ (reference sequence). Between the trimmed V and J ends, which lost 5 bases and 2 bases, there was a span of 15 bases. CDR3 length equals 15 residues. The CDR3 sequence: CASSDRIHGNTEAFF. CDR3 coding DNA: TGTGCCAGCAGCGACCGCATACACGGTAACACTGAAGCTTTCTTT.

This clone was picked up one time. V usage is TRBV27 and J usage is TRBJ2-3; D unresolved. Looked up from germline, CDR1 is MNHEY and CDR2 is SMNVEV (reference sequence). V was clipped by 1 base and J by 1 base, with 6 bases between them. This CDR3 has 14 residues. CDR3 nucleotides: TGTGCCAGCAGTTTATTTGCCGGCACAGATACGCAGTATTTT. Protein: CASSLFAGTDTQYF.

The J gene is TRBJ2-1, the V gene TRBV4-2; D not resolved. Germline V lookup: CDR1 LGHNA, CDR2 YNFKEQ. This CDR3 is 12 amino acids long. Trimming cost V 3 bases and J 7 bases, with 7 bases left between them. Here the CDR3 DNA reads TGTGCCAGCAGCCAGGATTGGAATGAGCAGTTCTTC. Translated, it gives CASSQDWNEQFF.

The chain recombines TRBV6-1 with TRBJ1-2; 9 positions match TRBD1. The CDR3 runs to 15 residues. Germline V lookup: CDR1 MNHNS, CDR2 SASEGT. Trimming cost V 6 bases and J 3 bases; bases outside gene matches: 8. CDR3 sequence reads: CASRRTWTGDYGYTF. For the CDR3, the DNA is TGTGCCAGCAGACGAACTTGGACAGGGGACTATGGCTACACCTTC.

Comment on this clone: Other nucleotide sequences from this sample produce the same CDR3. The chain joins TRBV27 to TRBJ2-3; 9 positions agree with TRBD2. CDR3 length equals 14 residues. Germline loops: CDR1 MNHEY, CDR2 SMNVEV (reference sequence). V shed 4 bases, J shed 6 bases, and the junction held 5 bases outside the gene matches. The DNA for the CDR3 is TGTGCCAGCAGTTCTAGCGGGATTACGGATACGCAGTATTTT. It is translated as CASSSSGITDTQYF.

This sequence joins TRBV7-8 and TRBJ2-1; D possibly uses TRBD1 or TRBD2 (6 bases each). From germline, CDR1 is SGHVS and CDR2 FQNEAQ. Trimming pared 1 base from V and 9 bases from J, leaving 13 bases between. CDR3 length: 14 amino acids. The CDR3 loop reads CASSLEGGLSEQFF. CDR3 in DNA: TGTGCCAGCAGCTTAGAAGGGGGGTTGAGTGAGCAGTTCTTC.

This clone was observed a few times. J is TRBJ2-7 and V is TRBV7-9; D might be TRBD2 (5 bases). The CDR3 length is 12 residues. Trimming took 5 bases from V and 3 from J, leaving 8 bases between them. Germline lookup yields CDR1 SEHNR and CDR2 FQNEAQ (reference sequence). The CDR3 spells CASSGGHYEQYF. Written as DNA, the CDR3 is TGTGCCAGCAGCGGCGGGCACTACGAGCAGTACTTC.

CDR3: CAWTGTSGGLRYSYEQYF. DNA of the CDR3: TGTGCCTGGACCGGGACTAGCGGGGGGCTAAGGTACTCCTACGAGCAGTACTTC. V usage is TRBV30 and J usage is TRBJ2-7; 15 bases are a match to TRBD2. CDR1 and CDR2 from the germline V gene are GTSNPN and SVGIG (reference sequence). The CDR3 has 18 amino acids. V was clipped by 4 bases and J by 0 bases; unmatched bases: 10.

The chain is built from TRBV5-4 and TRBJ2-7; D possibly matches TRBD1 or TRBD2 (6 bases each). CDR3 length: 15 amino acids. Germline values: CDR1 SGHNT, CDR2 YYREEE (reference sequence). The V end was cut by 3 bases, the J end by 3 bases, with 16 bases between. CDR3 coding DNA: TGTGCCAGCAGCTCGTACAGGGAGGAGAACTACGAGCAGTACTTC. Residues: CASSSYREENYEQYF.

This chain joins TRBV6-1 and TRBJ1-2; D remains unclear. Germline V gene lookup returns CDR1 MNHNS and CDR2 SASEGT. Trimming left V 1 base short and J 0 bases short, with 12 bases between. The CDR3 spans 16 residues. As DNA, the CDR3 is TGTGCCAGCAGTGAAGGGTGGCAGCCAGCTAACTATGGCTACACCTTC. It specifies CASSEGWQPANYGYTF.